The rows below give T cell receptor beta chains drawn from one sample of a study of CD8 T cells in Susac syndrome. TCRdb reprocessed the immunoSEQ multiplex PCR reads with MiXCR, giving one entry per CDR3 protein. Among 150,000 or so distinct CDR3 sequences listed, roughly 94% were seen once. What was sequenced was CD4+ T cells from PBMCs. The receptors were sampled from a human donor with multiple sclerosis. Each CDR3 is given with its conserved first and last residue. Each record gives: clone size, J gene, V gene, D gene, CDR3 length, CDR3 protein, CDR3 DNA. D genes are given only for firm matches. Clone sizes are given selectively: once, few, many, or a class where the clone is expanded.

. TRBJ1-5 TRBV27 TRBD1 17 CASLFTGDRYSNQPQHF TGTGCCAGCCTATTCACAGGGGACCGTTATAGCAATCAGCCCCAGCATTTT
. TRBJ2-1 TRBV4-2 TRBD2 18 CASSQGTSGRAFYNEQFF TGTGCCAGCAGCCAAGGGACTAGCGGGAGGGCCTTCTACAATGAGCAGTTCTTC
. TRBJ1-2 TRBV30 . 16 CAWSVEVGHRRGGYTF TGTGCCTGGAGTGTAGAGGTGGGACATCGACGTGGAGGCTACACCTTC
. TRBJ2-5 TRBV2 . 13 CASSLIDSSAQYF TGTGCCAGCAGCCTAATTGATTCTTCGGCCCAGTACTTC
once TRBJ2-7 TRBV20-1 TRBD1 12 CSASGQTYEQYF TGCAGTGCCTCGGGACAGACCTACGAGCAGTACTTC
. TRBJ1-1 TRBV2 . 12 CASNRVIPEAFF TGTGCCAGCAATCGGGTGATACCTGAAGCTTTCTTT
once TRBJ2-7 TRBV2 . 14 CASKPDTGGYEQYF TGTGCCAGCAAGCCGGACACAGGTGGCTACGAGCAGTACTTC
. TRBJ2-5 TRBV6-6 . 16 CASSYQRPVYQETQYF TGTGCCAGCAGTTACCAAAGGCCGGTATATCAAGAGACCCAGTACTTC
. TRBJ2-5 TRBV6-1 TRBD2 16 CASSEEWGRARETQYF TGTGCCAGCAGTGAAGAATGGGGGAGGGCCCGTGAGACCCAGTACTTC
once TRBJ2-1 TRBV29-1 TRBD2 15 CSVPGAGGGYNEQFF TGCAGCGTTCCCGGAGCGGGAGGGGGATACAATGAGCAGTTCTTC
once TRBJ2-5 TRBV7-2 . 14 CASRDSRGGETQYF TGTGCCAGTCGGGACTCCCGTGGGGGAGAGACCCAGTACTTC
. TRBJ2-7 TRBV30 . 11 CAWERGGEQYF TGTGCCTGGGAGAGGGGGGGCGAGCAGTACTTC
. TRBJ1-4 TRBV19 . 14 CASRIAGSGEKLFF TGTGCCAGTCGTATTGCAGGGTCGGGCGAAAAACTGTTTTTT
. TRBJ2-7 TRBV9 . 15 CASSVERAALYEQYF TGTGCCAGCAGCGTAGAGCGAGCCGCCCTCTACGAGCAGTACTTC
. TRBJ2-5 TRBV18 TRBD2 18 CASSPANSGTSGTETQYF TGTGCCAGCTCACCGGCGAATTCCGGGACTAGCGGGACAGAGACCCAGTACTTC
. TRBJ2-3 TRBV3-1 . 13 CASSSEFADTQYF TGTGCCAGCAGCTCAGAGTTCGCAGATACGCAGTATTTT
. TRBJ1-1 TRBV7-2 TRBD1 13 CASSLLAGGMAFF TGTGCCAGCAGCTTACTGGCAGGGGGCATGGCTTTCTTT
. TRBJ2-5 TRBV20-1 . 15 CSARPGADPQETQYF TGCAGTGCTAGGCCCGGGGCAGATCCCCAAGAGACCCAGTACTTC
. TRBJ1-2 TRBV28 . 14 CASSPRPTGYGYTF TGTGCCAGCAGTCCCCGCCCGACGGGCTATGGCTACACCTTC
. TRBJ1-1 TRBV4-3 . 14 CASSQSLGYTEAFF TGCGCCAGCAGCCAATCCTTGGGGTACACTGAAGCTTTCTTT
. TRBJ1-4 TRBV19 . 16 CASSELRNFVDEKLFF TGTGCCAGTAGTGAGTTACGGAACTTTGTGGATGAAAAACTGTTTTTT
. TRBJ2-7 TRBV20-1 . 13 CSARQDKSYEQYF TGCAGTGCTAGACAGGATAAGAGCTACGAGCAGTACTTC
. TRBJ1-1 TRBV29-1 . 11 CSGTVNTEAFF TGCAGCGGGACAGTGAACACTGAAGCTTTCTTT
. TRBJ1-2 TRBV27 TRBD1 14 CASSPGGTDYGYTF TGTGCCAGCAGTCCAGGGGGCACGGACTATGGCTACACCTTC
once TRBJ2-5 TRBV29-1 TRBD2 14 CSVASGSGRETQYF TGCAGCGTTGCTAGCGGGAGTGGTCGGGAGACCCAGTACTTC
once TRBJ1-2 TRBV19 . 13 CASSRSGGYGYTF TGTGCCAGTAGTAGATCCGGTGGGTATGGCTACACCTTC
. TRBJ1-5 TRBV30 . 17 CAWSVGRALSSNQPQHF TGTGCCTGGAGTGTAGGCCGGGCCCTGTCCAGCAATCAGCCCCAGCATTTT
. TRBJ2-7 TRBV20-1 . 9 CSPPGEQYF TGCAGTCCGCCCGGCGAGCAGTACTTC
. TRBJ2-7 TRBV10-3 . 14 CAISFGRGQYEQYF TGTGCCATCAGTTTCGGGCGGGGACAGTACGAGCAGTACTTC
. TRBJ1-2 TRBV30 . 12 CATGRPHYGYTF TGTGCCACTGGACGGCCTCACTATGGCTACACCTTC
. TRBJ2-1 TRBV7-9 . 14 CASSPQASSHEQFF TGTGCCAGCAGCCCCCAGGCTAGCTCGCATGAGCAGTTCTTC
. TRBJ1-1 TRBV5-1 TRBD1 15 CASSLMRTGHTEAFF TGCGCCAGCAGCTTGATGAGGACAGGGCACACTGAAGCTTTCTTT
. TRBJ2-7 TRBV11-2 . 11 CASSFYKQQYF TGTGCCAGCAGCTTCTATAAGCAGCAGTACTTC
. TRBJ2-1 TRBV9 TRBD1 14 CASSLGQLINEQFF TGTGCCAGCAGCCTGGGACAGCTTATCAATGAGCAGTTCTTC
. TRBJ1-1 TRBV5-1 . 14 CASSPGVLNTEAFF TGCGCCAGCAGCCCAGGTGTGCTGAACACTGAAGCTTTCTTT
. TRBJ2-1 TRBV20-1 . 15 CSASSLPAGSGEQFF TGCAGTGCCTCTTCTCTCCCAGCGGGTAGTGGTGAGCAGTTCTTC
. TRBJ2-4 TRBV20-1 TRBD2 14 CSARTSGDKNIQYF TGCAGTGCTAGGACTAGCGGGGACAAAAACATTCAGTACTTC
. TRBJ1-1 TRBV12-3/TRBV12-4 TRBD1 18 CASSPADWYRGGRTEAFF TGTGCCAGCAGTCCAGCGGACTGGTACAGGGGCGGGCGGACTGAAGCTTTCTTT
. TRBJ1-5 TRBV6-5 . 14 CASSYSKGVPPQHF TGTGCCAGCAGTTACTCGAAGGGAGTGCCGCCCCAGCATTTT
. TRBJ2-1 TRBV9 TRBD2 16 CASSAYTSGTTNEQFF TGTGCCAGCAGCGCCTATACTAGCGGGACCACCAATGAGCAGTTCTTC
. TRBJ1-5 TRBV18 TRBD1 15 CASSPQGQGNQPQHF TGTGCCAGCTCACCACAGGGACAGGGTAATCAGCCCCAGCATTTT
few TRBJ2-5 TRBV14 . 13 CASSQAPKETQYF TGTGCCAGCAGCCAAGCCCCTAAAGAGACCCAGTACTTC
. TRBJ1-2 TRBV12-3/TRBV12-4 . 14 CASSRGRGRHGYTF TGTGCCAGCAGCCGGGGCCGGGGTCGACATGGCTACACCTTC
. TRBJ2-5 TRBV6-5 . 14 CASRLGPVLETQYF TGTGCCAGCAGACTCGGGCCCGTTCTGGAGACCCAGTACTTC
. TRBJ2-1 TRBV7-2 . 14 CASSLAQPRDEQFF TGTGCCAGCAGCTTAGCACAGCCACGGGATGAGCAGTTCTTC
. TRBJ2-5 TRBV6-1 TRBD2 18 CASSEHLAGGTTGETQYF TGTGCCAGCAGTGAACATCTAGCGGGAGGAACAACGGGAGAGACCCAGTACTTC
. TRBJ2-5 TRBV2 . 15 CASSVNQGGRETQYF TGTGCCAGCAGTGTGAATCAGGGAGGAAGAGAGACCCAGTACTTC
. TRBJ1-1 TRBV12-3/TRBV12-4 . 12 CASGTGNTEAFF TGTGCCAGCGGGACGGGGAACACTGAAGCTTTCTTT
. TRBJ2-1 TRBV7-9 . 14 CASSRLEGHNEQFF TGTGCCAGCAGCAGACTAGAGGGGCACAATGAGCAGTTCTTC
. TRBJ2-3 TRBV20-1 TRBD2 10 CSGLEYTQYF TGCAGCGGACTAGAGTACACGCAGTATTTT
. TRBJ1-2 TRBV19 . 17 CASSKSRRGADNYGYTF TGTGCCAGTAGTAAGAGTCGGAGAGGCGCTGACAACTATGGCTACACCTTC
. TRBJ2-7 TRBV18 TRBD2 18 CASSPMSVGTSGKYEQYF TGTGCCAGCTCACCTATGTCGGTTGGTACTAGCGGGAAATACGAGCAGTACTTC
. TRBJ2-1 TRBV29-1 TRBD1 14 CSVEWDRAYNEQFF TGCAGCGTTGAGTGGGACAGGGCGTACAATGAGCAGTTCTTC
. TRBJ2-7 TRBV7-4 . 14 CASSLDGDNYEQYF TGTGCCAGCAGCCTGGACGGTGATAACTACGAGCAGTACTTC
. TRBJ2-5 TRBV3-1 . 12 CASSQLQETQYF TGTGCCAGCAGCCAACTCCAAGAGACCCAGTACTTC
. TRBJ2-7 TRBV5-6 TRBD2 14 CASHLAGGPDEQYF TGTGCCAGCCACCTAGCGGGAGGGCCGGACGAGCAGTACTTC
. TRBJ2-5 TRBV7-9 TRBD2 15 CASSLAGRAGETQYF TGTGCCAGCAGCTTAGCCGGGAGGGCCGGGGAGACCCAGTACTTC
. TRBJ1-2 TRBV21-1 . 15 CASSKDQGKDSGYTF TGTGCCAGCAGCAAAGACCAGGGAAAGGACAGCGGCTACACCTTC